The sequence of this T cell receptor (beta chain) was determined in a study of early T cells in non-severe SARS-CoV-2 infection. The V end lost 5 bases, the J end lost 2 bases, and 10 bases lay between the germline ends. The CDR3 totals 13 residues. The germline V gene encodes CDR1 MNHEY and CDR2 SMNVEV (reference sequence). cDNA molecules, individually, were tagged with unique molecular identifiers. TCRdb analysed the 5' RACE reads with MiXCR anew, one entry per CDR3 protein. The profile shows about 49,000 distinct CDR3 sequences, about 4.2% of them singletons. V and J are TRBV27 and TRBJ2-7; TRBD1 might be the D (6 bases). The sample taken for sequencing was whole blood. The clonotype comes from an adult who was a healthcare worker with PCR-confirmed SARS-CoV-2 infection or an uninfected control (not recorded which). CDR3 nucleotide sequence: TGTGCCAGCAGTCCGGGACACCCCTACGAGCAGTACTTC. Translated, it gives CASSPGHPYEQYF.